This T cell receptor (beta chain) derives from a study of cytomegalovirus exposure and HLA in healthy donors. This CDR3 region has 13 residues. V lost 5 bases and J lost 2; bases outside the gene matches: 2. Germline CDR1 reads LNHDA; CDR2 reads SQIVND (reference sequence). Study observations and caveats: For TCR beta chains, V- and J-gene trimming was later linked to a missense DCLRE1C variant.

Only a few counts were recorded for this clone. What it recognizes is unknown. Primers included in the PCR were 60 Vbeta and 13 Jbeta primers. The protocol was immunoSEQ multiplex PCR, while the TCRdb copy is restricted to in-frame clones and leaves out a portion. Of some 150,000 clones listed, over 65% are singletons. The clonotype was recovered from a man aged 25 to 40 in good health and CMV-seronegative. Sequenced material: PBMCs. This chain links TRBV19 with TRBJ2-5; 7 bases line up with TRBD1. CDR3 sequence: CASSSGQQETQYF. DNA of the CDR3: TGTGCCAGTAGTTCGGGACAGCAAGAGACCCAGTACTTC.